These 5 T cell receptor beta chains originate from one sample sequenced in a study of shared clonotypes between healthy human individuals. Naive-designated CD8 cells lacked CD45RO, were positively enriched for CCR7, and omitted terminally differentiated effector memory CD45RA+ cells. Profiled with immunoSEQ multiplex PCR; TCRdb holds only in-frame clones, not every one. The table includes about 2.1 million clones, approximately 94% detected once. The sequenced material came from naive CD8+ T cells from PBMCs. The source is a man between 18 and 29 years old in good health. Some clones in this sample may be carry-over from other donors' samples.

J is TRBJ1-2 and V is TRBV7-2; D unclear. V was trimmed by 6 bases and J by 0 bases, leaving 14 bases between them. The germline gives CDR1 SGHTA, CDR2 FQGNSA. There are 15 residues in the CDR3. CDR3 in DNA: TGTGCCAGCAGTCATCCTGGACCAGCTAACTATGGCTACACCTTC. Translated, it gives CASSHPGPANYGYTF.

This chain connects TRBV27 to TRBJ2-7, with D unresolved. Looked up from germline, CDR1 is MNHEY and CDR2 is SMNVEV (reference sequence). Trimming removed 6 bases at V and 5 bases at J, with 20 bases between. The CDR3 runs 15 residues. CDR3 nucleotide sequence: TGTGCCAGCAGACGCGGCTTAGGTGGTGTGGACGAGCAGTACTTC. It encodes CASRRGLGGVDEQYF.

This chain connects TRBV27 to TRBJ2-7, with 11 bases identical to TRBD2. V lost 0 bases and J lost 6; bases outside the gene matches: 7. Per the germline V gene, CDR1 is MNHEY and CDR2 is SMNVEV (reference sequence). The CDR3 consists of 16 residues. The CDR3 nucleotides read TGTGCCAGCAGTTTATCAGCGGGACTAGCGGCACTCGAGCAGTACTTC. It codes for CASSLSAGLAALEQYF.

The CDR3 nucleotides read TGTGCCAGCAGCCGAGAACAACACGAGCAGTACTTC. Encoded protein: CASSREQHEQYF. The V and J genes are TRBV9 and TRBJ2-7, with unresolved D. Germline CDR1 SGDLS, CDR2 YYNGEE. The CDR3 consists of 12 residues. The germline V and J ends were trimmed by 4 bases and 5 bases, with 10 bases remaining between them.

The genes are TRBV4-3 and TRBJ1-1; tentative D call: TRBD1 (5 bases). The CDR3 length is 18 residues. V was shortened by 0 bases and J by 0 bases, with 17 bases between the two germline ends. Germline CDR1 and CDR2: LGHNA and YSLEER. CDR3 loop: CASSQDRRKGILNTEAFF. DNA for the CDR3: TGCGCCAGCAGCCAAGATCGGAGAAAGGGGATATTGAACACTGAAGCTTTCTTT.